What follows are 19 T cell receptor beta chains derived from one specimen sequenced in a study of T cell responses to AZD1222 COVID-19 vaccine. The data were produced by immunoSEQ multiplex PCR, yet TCRdb's version contains in-frame clones alone and is incomplete. The table lists about 100,000 clones, approximately 90% of them singletons. The material sequenced was peripheral blood, taken on day 0 of AZD1222 vaccination. These receptors were obtained from an adult in good health.

In its sample, this clone was seen once. The V call is TRBV6-2 or TRBV6-3, the J call TRBJ1-1; D might be TRBD1 (6 bases). The CDR3 covers 15 residues. Germline lookup yields CDR1 MNHEY and CDR2 SVGEGT. Trimming cost V 5 bases and J 3 bases, with 16 bases left between them. Here the CDR3 DNA reads TGTGCCAGCAGTACGCGACAGGTGAGGGACACTGAAGCTTTCTTT. This sequence encodes CASSTRQVRDTEAFF.

The chain links TRBV9 to TRBJ2-7, with D maybe TRBD2 (6 bases). V was pared by 0 bases and J by 3 bases, with 10 bases between. The CDR3 extends over 14 amino acids. Germline V gene data show CDR1 as SGDLS and CDR2 as YYNGEE. The CDR3 sequence is CASSVGLEGYEQYF. CDR3 DNA: TGTGCCAGCAGCGTAGGACTAGAAGGCTACGAGCAGTACTTC.

The chain combines TRBV6-2 or TRBV6-3 with TRBJ2-3, with D uncertain. Germline V gene sequence: CDR1 MNHEY, CDR2 SVGEGT. V lost 5 bases and J 2 bases, leaving 14 bases between the germline ends. The CDR3 runs 15 residues. The CDR3 nucleotides are TGTGCCAGCAGTACCGGACCACCAAACACAGATACGCAGTATTTT. This codes for CASSTGPPNTDTQYF.

This clone was recorded only once. The V and J genes are TRBV5-1 and TRBJ2-1; no clear D gene. Trimming left V 3 bases short and J 7 bases short, with 11 bases between. The CDR3 is made up of 13 amino acids. The germline V gene has CDR1 SGHRS and CDR2 YFSETQ. The CDR3 DNA reads as TGCGCCAGCAGCTCCGGACCCCCAAATGAGCAGTTCTTC. This translates into CASSSGPPNEQFF.

The CDR3 region has the DNA TGCGCCAGCAGCCAAGATTCCCCTTTAATGGGGGGGGTTAGAGATACGCAGTATTTT. It specifies CASSQDSPLMGGVRDTQYF. V is TRBV4-3 and J is TRBJ2-3; 7 positions match TRBD2. The CDR3 length is 19 residues. V dropped 0 bases and J dropped 5; count of bases not matched to a gene: 17. Germline CDR1 and CDR2: LGHNA and YSLEER.

V gene TRBV6-5 combines with J gene TRBJ2-5; no clear D. Germline V CDR1 and CDR2: MNHEY, SVGAGI. The CDR3 runs 13 residues. V was clipped by 8 bases and J by 2 bases, with 12 bases between them. CDR3 residues: CASQLGRQETQYF. CDR3 nucleotide sequence: TGTGCCAGCCAGCTGGGCCGTCAAGAGACCCAGTACTTC.

The chain recombines TRBV9 with TRBJ1-2; possible D gene TRBD1, 6 bases. Germline values: CDR1 SGDLS, CDR2 YYNGEE. Between the trimmed V and J ends, which lost 3 bases and 4 bases, there was a span of 13 bases. The length of the CDR3 is 14 residues. CDR3 nucleotides: TGTGCCAGCAGCGGCACAGGGCACGGCTATGGCTACACCTTC. Protein sequence: CASSGTGHGYGYTF.

This rearrangement joins TRBV5-6 to TRBJ2-1; 10 bases match TRBD1. The V gene's germline CDR1 is SGHDT and CDR2 YYEEEE. This CDR3 is 15 amino acids long. V shed 5 bases and J 7 bases; nucleotides not matched to a gene: 9. CDR3 nucleotides: TGTGCCAGCAGTTCAGACAGGGGGCGCGGAAATGAGCAGTTCTTC. Its translation: CASSSDRGRGNEQFF.

This chain connects TRBV30 to TRBJ1-2, with D perhaps matching TRBD1 (6 bases). V was shortened by 3 bases and J by 6 bases, with 14 bases between the two germline ends. Germline-derived CDR1 and CDR2 are GTSNPN and SVGIG (reference sequence). The CDR3 runs to 13 residues. CDR3 loop: CAWRLRGLDGYTF. The CDR3 nucleotides read TGTGCCTGGAGACTCAGGGGTTTAGATGGCTACACCTTC.

The chain links TRBV21-1 to TRBJ2-5. TRBV21-1 is labeled a pseudogene. The CDR3 totals 14 residues. CDR3 region: CASSIRRIQETQYF. The CDR3 DNA sequence: TGTGCCAGCAGCATCCGACGGATTCAAGAGACCCAGTACTTC.

This clone is deemed medium-sized. This chain uses TRBV5-6 with TRBJ2-7; D might be TRBD2 (5 bases). Germline CDR1 reads SGHDT; CDR2 reads YYEEEE. The CDR3 consists of 14 residues. The germline V and J ends were trimmed by 4 bases and 2 bases, with 13 bases remaining between them. Written as DNA, the CDR3 is TGTGCCAGCAGCAGGACGGGAAGTCCCTACGAGCAGTACTTC. Its translation: CASSRTGSPYEQYF. Full variable domain (rest looked up from reference TRBV5-6 and TRBJ2-7): DAGVTQSPTHLIKTRGQQVTLRCSPKSGHDTVSWYQQALGQGPQFIFQYYEEEERQRGNFPDRFSGHQFPNYSSELNVNALLLGDSALYLCASSRTGSPYEQYFGPGTRLTVT.

The chain recombines TRBV20-1 with TRBJ2-3; unclear D gene. This CDR3 region has 17 residues. The ends were cut back, 3 bases at V and 1 base at J, with 20 bases in the middle. Germline V CDR1 and CDR2: DFQATT, SNEGSKA (reference sequence). The CDR3 sequence is CSASFIRRLGGTDTQYF. The CDR3 DNA follows: TGCAGTGCTAGTTTTATTCGTCGACTTGGGGGCACAGATACGCAGTATTTT.

The V call is TRBV19, the J call TRBJ1-1; TRBD1 aligns across 7 bases. Losses at the gene ends were 5 bases for V and 1 base for J; bases not matched to a gene: 7. Germline V lookup: CDR1 LNHDA, CDR2 SQIVND (reference sequence). The CDR3 is 15 residues long. The CDR3 protein is CASSQWTGTNTEAFF. In DNA, the CDR3 is TGTGCCAGTAGTCAGTGGACAGGCACGAACACTGAAGCTTTCTTT. Using reference TRBV19 and TRBJ1-1 for the parts outside the CDR3, the full variable domain is DGGITQSPKYLFRKEGQNVTLSCEQNLNHDAMYWYRQDPGQGLRLIYYSQIVNDFQKGDIAEGYSVSREKKESFPLTVTSAQKNPTAFYLCASSQWTGTNTEAFFGQGTRLTVV.

The chain links TRBV12-5 to TRBJ2-6; tentative D call: TRBD1 (6 bases). Germline CDR1 LGHNT, CDR2 FRNRAP. Between the trimmed V and J ends, which lost 5 bases and 0 bases, there was a span of 11 bases. CDR3 length: 16 amino acids. The CDR3 sequence: CASGLGTHSGANVLTF. DNA for the CDR3: TGTGCTAGTGGTCTCGGGACACACTCTGGGGCCAACGTCCTGACTTTC.

The gene calls are TRBV6-1 and TRBJ1-4; unclear D gene. Trimming shortened V by 2 bases and J by 8 bases, and 3 bases separated the two germline ends. Germline V gene sequence: CDR1 MNHNS, CDR2 SASEGT. The CDR3 runs 11 residues. The CDR3 DNA is TGTGCCAGCAGTGAACGGGAAAAACTGTTTTTT. Translating gives CASSEREKLFF.

This chain uses TRBV27 with TRBJ1-2; 9 bases map to TRBD1. The ends lost 4 bases at V and 1 base at J; junction bases unmatched: 1. Germline CDR1 and CDR2: MNHEY and SMNVEV (reference sequence). The CDR3 runs 14 residues. The CDR3 is CASSSGQGNYGYTF. In DNA, the CDR3 is TGTGCCAGCAGTTCGGGACAGGGTAACTATGGCTACACCTTC.

Turning to this clone: An end of the junction differs from the germline gene, which may be a read error. The chain couples TRBV15 to TRBJ2-5, with D possibly being TRBD1 or TRBD2 (5 bases each). This CDR3 region has 12 residues. The germline V gene encodes CDR1 LNHNV and CDR2 YYDKDF (reference sequence). CDR3 in DNA: TGTGCCACCAGCAACCATCGACAGCGGCAGAACTTC. Amino acids: CATSNHRQRQNF. The full variable domain, completed using reference TRBV15 and TRBJ2-5, is DAMVIQNPRYQVTQFGKPVTLSCSQTLNHNVMYWYQQKSSQAPKLLFHYYDKDFNNEADTPDNFQSRRPNTSFCFLDIRSPGLGDTAMYLCATSNHRQRQNFGPGTRLLVL.

This chain connects TRBV2 to TRBJ1-2; possibly TRBD1 for D (5 bases). V gave up 5 bases and J gave up 0 bases, with 10 bases separating them. The CDR3 consists of 14 residues. From germline, CDR1 is SNHLY and CDR2 FYNNEI. The CDR3: CASSQTQANYGYTF. The CDR3 DNA sequence: TGTGCCAGCAGTCAGACACAGGCTAACTATGGCTACACCTTC. The full variable domain, its missing parts supplied by reference TRBV2 and TRBJ1-2, is EPEVTQTPSHQVTQMGQEVILRCVPISNHLYFYWYRQILGQKVEFLVSFYNNEISEKSEIFDDQFSVERPDGSNFTLKIRSTKLEDSAMYFCASSQTQANYGYTFGSGTRLTVV.

The V gene is TRBV12-3 or TRBV12-4, the J gene TRBJ1-2; no definite D call. V lost 6 bases to trimming and J lost 8 bases, with 10 bases between them. There are 11 residues in the CDR3. DNA for the CDR3: TGTGCCAGCAGATTTCTCGGGGGCTACACCTTC. Residues: CASRFLGGYTF.